These 19 T cell receptor beta chains share one sample of origin, sequenced in a study of T cells in Graves' hyperthyroidism and ophthalmopathy. Amplification yielded TCR beta CDR3 regions, with RNA transcripts as the source. The HTBI primer set served for first-round RT-PCR of the TCR CDR3. From the multiplex PCR reads, TCRdb called clonotypes with MiXCR, one entry per CDR3 protein. In the table there are 250,000 or so distinct CDR3 sequences, 13% to 15% of which are singletons. The sequenced sample consisted of blood. These receptors all come from a woman in her forties or fifties with Graves' hyperthyroidism that later progressed to Graves' ophthalmopathy.

This clonotype was seen repeatedly, ten times or more. This chain connects TRBV10-3 to TRBJ1-4; D is unclear. Germline loops: CDR1 ENHRY, CDR2 SYGVKD. The CDR3 runs 16 residues. V was pared by 4 bases and J by 0 bases, with 12 bases between. CDR3 sequence reads: CAISGAATATNEKLFF. CDR3 coding DNA: TGTGCCATCAGTGGGGCGGCGACCGCAACTAATGAAAAACTGTTTTTT.

At least ten counts were recorded for this clonotype. V gene TRBV2 combines with J gene TRBJ2-1, with TRBD2 identical over 7 bases. Germline-derived CDR1 and CDR2 are SNHLY and FYNNEI. The V and J ends lost 3 bases and 5 bases, in that order; junction bases with no gene match: 7. The CDR3 length is 15 residues. In DNA, the CDR3 is TGTGCCAGCAGTGATAGGCGGGGGAGGAACAATGAGCAGTTCTTC. Protein sequence: CASSDRRGRNNEQFF.

Ten or more counts support this clonotype. The chain recombines TRBV19 with TRBJ2-1, with TRBD2 identical over 11 bases. J was trimmed by 3 bases and V by 7 bases; bases with no gene match: 8. From germline, CDR1 is LNHDA and CDR2 SQIVND (reference sequence). The length of the CDR3 is 16 residues. The CDR3 region has the DNA TGTGCCAGTACCGAGACTAGCGGGACCTTCTACAATGAGCAGTTCTTC. It yields the protein CASTETSGTFYNEQFF. The full variable domain, in which reference TRBV19 and TRBJ2-1 provide the parts outside the CDR3, is DGGITQSPKYLFRKEGQNVTLSCEQNLNHDAMYWYRQDPGQGLRLIYYSQIVNDFQKGDIAEGYSVSREKKESFPLTVTSAQKNPTAFYLCASTETSGTFYNEQFFGPGTRLTVL.

The chain carries TRBV25-1 and TRBJ2-1; 7 positions match TRBD1. V shed 5 bases and J 8 bases; nucleotides not matched to a gene: 6. Germline CDR1 and CDR2: MGHDK and SYGVNS. The CDR3 consists of 13 residues. CDR3 in amino acids: CASSRNRGDEQFF. The CDR3 DNA sequence: TGTGCCAGCAGTCGAAACAGGGGCGATGAGCAGTTCTTC. Full variable domain (outside the CDR3, taken from reference TRBV25-1 and TRBJ2-1): EADIYQTPRYLVIGTGKKITLECSQTMGHDKMYWYQQDPGMELHLIHYSYGVNSTEKGDLSSESTVSRIRTEHFPLTLESARPSHTSQYLCASSRNRGDEQFFGPGTRLTVL.

This clonotype was seen repeatedly, ten times or more. This chain uses TRBV6-1 with TRBJ2-3; 11 bases match TRBD2. V gave up 10 bases and J gave up 9 bases; unmatched junction bases: 15. The germline V gene has CDR1 MNHNS and CDR2 SASEGT. The length of the CDR3 is 15 residues. Written as DNA, the CDR3 is TGTGCCACCTCGAGGACGACTAGCGGGGAGAGCACGCAGTATTTT. This codes for CATSRTTSGESTQYF.

The V and J genes are TRBV5-6 and TRBJ2-3; 9 bases align to TRBD2. The CDR3 runs 18 residues. Trimming took 0 bases from V and 2 from J; bases not matched to a gene: 10. Germline CDR1 reads SGHDT; CDR2 reads YYEEEE. CDR3 DNA: TGTGCCAGCAGCTTGGCCCTACAAGCGGGAGGCCTCACAGATACGCAGTATTTT. It is translated as CASSLALQAGGLTDTQYF.

Ten or more counts support this clonotype. The J gene is TRBJ2-7, the V gene TRBV6-5; D remains unclear. The germline V gene encodes CDR1 MNHEY and CDR2 SVGAGI. This CDR3 region has 14 residues. V was trimmed by 0 bases and J by 0 bases, leaving 6 bases between them. CDR3 nucleotide sequence: TGTGCCAGCAGTTACTCCCCGGCCTCCTACGAGCAGTACTTC. Protein: CASSYSPASYEQYF.

This clonotype was observed at least ten times. The J gene is TRBJ2-1, the V gene TRBV20-1; D is tentatively TRBD1 or TRBD2 (5 bases each). The CDR3 runs to 13 residues. With 7 bases removed from V and 6 bases from J, the gap between germline ends came to 16 bases. Per germline, CDR1 DFQATT and CDR2 SNEGSKA (reference sequence). The CDR3 region has the DNA TGCAGTGGGGACCCCCCGGCGTTCAATGAGCAGTTCTTC. It specifies CSGDPPAFNEQFF.

This clonotype was detected ten times or more. The chain recombines TRBV27 with TRBJ2-1; D call uncertain. The V end lost 5 bases, the J end lost 4 bases, and 12 bases lay between the germline ends. Germline V gene data show CDR1 as MNHEY and CDR2 as SMNVEV (reference sequence). The CDR3 runs to 14 residues. CDR3 in amino acids: CASSPYPNYNEQFF. CDR3 sequence (DNA): TGTGCCAGCAGTCCCTACCCCAATTACAATGAGCAGTTCTTC.

This clonotype was counted many times. CDR3 DNA sequence: TGTGCCAGCAGTTTTGTCGCGGGGAACTATGGCTACACCTTC. This codes for CASSFVAGNYGYTF. This sequence joins TRBV6-1 and TRBJ1-2; D ambiguous. With 5 bases removed from V and 2 bases from J, the gap between germline ends came to 12 bases. In germline, CDR1 is MNHNS, CDR2 SASEGT. The length of the CDR3 is 14 residues.

The V call is TRBV15, the J call TRBJ2-7; tentative D call: TRBD1 (6 bases). Per germline, CDR1 LNHNV and CDR2 YYDKDF (reference sequence). The CDR3 length is 14 residues. V lost 5 bases, J lost 1 base, and 12 bases lay in between. Written as DNA, the CDR3 is TGTGCCACCAGCGAACAGGGCGAATCCTACGAGCAGTACTTC. It codes for CATSEQGESYEQYF.

This clonotype appeared many times. CDR3 amino acids: CSAREDSQETQYF. CDR3 DNA: TGCAGTGCTAGGGAGGACTCCCAAGAGACCCAGTACTTC. The rearrangement links TRBV20-1 to TRBJ2-5, with a weak D call TRBD2 (5 bases). Deletions cut 3 bases from V and 1 base from J, with 9 bases between. From germline, CDR1 is DFQATT and CDR2 SNEGSKA (reference sequence). CDR3 length: 13 amino acids.

This chain uses TRBV2 with TRBJ2-3; 8 bases line up with TRBD1. The V gene end was trimmed by 7 bases and the J gene end by 3 bases; junction bases not matched to a gene: 9. The CDR3 runs 15 residues. From germline, CDR1 is SNHLY and CDR2 FYNNEI. CDR3 in DNA: TGTGCCAGCACCCCGGGCAGGGGGCGTACAGATACGCAGTATTTT. Translating it yields CASTPGRGRTDTQYF.

The table lists this clonotype with many counts. The rearrangement uses TRBV20-1 and TRBJ2-6, with D perhaps being TRBD1 or TRBD2 (5 bases each). The CDR3 is made up of 19 amino acids. Germline V gene data show CDR1 as DFQATT and CDR2 as SNEGSKA (reference sequence). V lost 2 bases and J lost 0, with 20 bases in between. CDR3 sequence: CSARHYRGRGHSGANVLTF. The CDR3 DNA reads as TGCAGTGCTAGACACTATAGGGGCCGCGGGCACTCTGGGGCCAACGTCCTGACTTTC.

This clonotype was observed at least ten times. CDR3 DNA sequence: TGTGCCAGCAACCAAGACAGGGGTCGCTATGGCTACACCTTC. It translates to CASNQDRGRYGYTF. The V call is TRBV2, the J call TRBJ1-2; 8 bases match TRBD1. Trimming removed 7 bases from V and 4 bases from J; junction bases left unmatched: 8. The CDR3 sequence is 14 residues long. CDR1 is SNHLY, CDR2 FYNNEI, per germline.

Many counts were recorded for this clonotype. The genes are TRBV2 and TRBJ2-5; TRBD1 might be the D (6 bases). Germline V gene lookup returns CDR1 SNHLY and CDR2 FYNNEI. This CDR3 has 14 amino acids. Trimming left V 10 bases short and J 1 base short, with 16 bases between. In nucleotides, the CDR3 is TGTGCCAAACGGGACACCGAAGTCCAAGAGACCCAGTACTTC. This sequence encodes CAKRDTEVQETQYF.

The CDR3 DNA is TGTGCCAGCAGCGTAGGGGACAGTGGTGGCTACACCTTC. Protein product: CASSVGDSGGYTF. This sequence joins TRBV9 and TRBJ1-2, with 7 nucleotides matching TRBD1. The junction had 3 bases not matched to a gene; V was cut back by 0 bases and J by 7 bases. The germline V gene encodes CDR1 SGDLS and CDR2 YYNGEE. CDR3 length: 13 amino acids.

The chain is built from TRBV3-1 and TRBJ2-7; 7 bases map to TRBD2. J was trimmed by 0 bases and V by 1 base; bases with no gene match: 3. Germline V gene lookup returns CDR1 LGHDT and CDR2 YNNKEL (reference sequence). CDR3 length equals 15 residues. The CDR3 is CASSQAGTTSYEQYF. CDR3 nucleotides: TGTGCCAGCAGCCAAGCCGGGACTACCTCCTACGAGCAGTACTTC.

This clonotype was seen ten or more times. The rearrangement links TRBV20-1 to TRBJ2-1; D remains ambiguous. The ends were cut back, 3 bases at V and 0 bases at J, with 12 bases in the middle. This CDR3 region has 15 residues. The germline CDR1 and CDR2 sequences are DFQATT and SNEGSKA (reference sequence). As DNA, the CDR3 is TGCAGTGCTAGGGTGGCGCCGAGCTCCTACAATGAGCAGTTCTTC. It yields the protein CSARVAPSSYNEQFF.